This T cell receptor beta chain was recovered during a study of blood T cells in healthy people across ages. CDR1 and CDR2 from the germline V gene are SEHNR and FQNEAQ (reference sequence). CDR3 size: 14 residues. The V segment lost 5 bases and the J segment 6 bases; nucleotides outside the gene matches: 6. It was with a sample-barcoded 5' primer and a J-beta primer mix that a second PCR of roughly 7 to 12 cycles was run. TCRdb fed the 5' RACE reads into MiXCR, producing one record per CDR3 protein. The table has 750,000 or so distinct CDR3 sequences, just under 25% seen once. This sample was shared with a second study, whose subject was T cells of mothers and their children. As that report states: Researchers report slightly higher, though non-significant, overlap in related mother-child pairs than in unrelated pairs.

The genes are TRBV7-9 and TRBJ2-1; TRBD1 agrees at 8 bases. The TCR was taken from a boy under 18 in good health. Sequences were obtained from blood. The CDR3 nucleotides read TGTGCCAGCAGCCCGTTGACAGGGGTCAATGAGCAGTTCTTC. Encoded protein: CASSPLTGVNEQFF.